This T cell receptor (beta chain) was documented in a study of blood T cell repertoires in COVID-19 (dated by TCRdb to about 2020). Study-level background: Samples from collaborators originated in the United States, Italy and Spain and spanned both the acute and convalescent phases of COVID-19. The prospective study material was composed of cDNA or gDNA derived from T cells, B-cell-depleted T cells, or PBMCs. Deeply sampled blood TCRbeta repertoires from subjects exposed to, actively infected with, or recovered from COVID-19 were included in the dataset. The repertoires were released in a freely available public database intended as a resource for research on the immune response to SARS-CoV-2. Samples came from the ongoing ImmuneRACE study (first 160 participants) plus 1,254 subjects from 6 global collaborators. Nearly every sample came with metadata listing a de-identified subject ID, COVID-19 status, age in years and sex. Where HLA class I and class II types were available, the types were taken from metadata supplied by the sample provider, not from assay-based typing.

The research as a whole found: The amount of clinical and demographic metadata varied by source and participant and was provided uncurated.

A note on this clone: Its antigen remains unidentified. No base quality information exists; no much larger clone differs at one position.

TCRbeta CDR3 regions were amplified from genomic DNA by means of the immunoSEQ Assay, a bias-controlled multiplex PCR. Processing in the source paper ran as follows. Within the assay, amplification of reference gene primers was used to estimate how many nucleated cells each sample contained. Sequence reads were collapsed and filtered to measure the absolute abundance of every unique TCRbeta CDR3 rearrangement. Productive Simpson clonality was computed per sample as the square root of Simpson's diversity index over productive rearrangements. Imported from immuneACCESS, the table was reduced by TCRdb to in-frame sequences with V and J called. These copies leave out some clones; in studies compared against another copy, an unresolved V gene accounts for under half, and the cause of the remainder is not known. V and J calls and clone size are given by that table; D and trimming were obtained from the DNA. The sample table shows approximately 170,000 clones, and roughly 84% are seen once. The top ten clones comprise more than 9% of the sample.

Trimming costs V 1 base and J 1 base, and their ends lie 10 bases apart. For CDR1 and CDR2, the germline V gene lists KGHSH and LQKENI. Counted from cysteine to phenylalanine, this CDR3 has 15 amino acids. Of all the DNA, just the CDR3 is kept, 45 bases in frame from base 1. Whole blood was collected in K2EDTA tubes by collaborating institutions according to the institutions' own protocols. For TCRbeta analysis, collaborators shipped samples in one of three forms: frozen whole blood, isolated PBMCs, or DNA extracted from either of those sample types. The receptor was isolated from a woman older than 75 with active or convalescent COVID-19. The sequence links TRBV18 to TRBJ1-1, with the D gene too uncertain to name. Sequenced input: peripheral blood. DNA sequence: TGTGCCAGCTCACCACATCACAGACCGAACACTGAAGCTTTCTTT. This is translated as CASSPHHRPNTEAFF.